The 3 T cell receptor beta chains reported below all come from one sample, sequenced in a study of T cell repertoires in cytomegalovirus infection. TCRdb re-analysed the reads in MiXCR, keeping a single row per CDR3 protein. The sample lists 630,000 or so distinct CDR3 sequences, 20% to 25% occurring once. Sequencing was carried out using CD8+ T cells from PBMCs. Receptors were obtained from a human donor in good health (CMV status not recorded). Some clones in this sample may be carry-over from other donors' samples.

This sequence joins TRBV28 and TRBJ1-1, with D tentatively TRBD1 (5 bases). V was pared by 5 bases and J by 6 bases, with 13 bases between. Germline loops: CDR1 MDHEN, CDR2 SYDVKM. The CDR3 has 13 residues. The CDR3 coding sequence is TGTGCCAGCAGTCTCGAAGGGGTTGCTGAAGCTTTCTTT. It codes for CASSLEGVAEAFF.

V usage is TRBV6-5 and J usage is TRBJ2-2; D uncertain. The CDR3 covers 15 residues. Trimming pared 6 bases from V and 7 bases from J, leaving 18 bases between. Per the germline V gene, CDR1 is MNHEY and CDR2 is SVGAGI. Written as DNA, the CDR3 is TGTGCCAGCAGCCCCGGAAGGGAAAGGATCGGGGAGCTGTTTTTT. It translates to CASSPGRERIGELFF.

This clonotype was seen only a few times. J is TRBJ1-3 and V is TRBV10-3; no clear D gene. CDR3 size: 11 residues. The V end was cut by 6 bases, the J end by 3 bases, with 3 bases between. Germline V gene sequence: CDR1 ENHRY, CDR2 SYGVKD. In DNA form, the CDR3 reads TGTGCCATCAGACTTGGAAACACCATATATTTT. As protein: CAIRLGNTIYF.